This TCR beta chain was captured by sequencing in a study of PD-1 blockade in classical Hodgkin lymphoma. Study at large: On a schedule of every 2 weeks, patients received nivolumab 3 mg/kg intravenously. Findings and limits, study-wide: The authors have not defined what causes the repertoire differences, possibly disease activity or prior therapy. Reported baseline diversity: healthy donors highest, relapsed/refractory patients lowest.

Produced via immunoSEQ multiplex PCR; TCRdb's table is partial and in-frame only. The profile shows about 110,000 clones, around nine tenths of them singletons. On this clone itself: What it recognizes is unknown.

Germline V lookup: CDR1 MDHEN, CDR2 SYDVKM. V lost 3 bases to trimming and J lost 2 bases, with 17 bases between them. The CDR3 is 16 residues long. This sample's time point: cycle 4 day 1 (C4D1), after more than five weeks of nivolumab. Patients all relapsed after autologous stem cell transplantation, and there was variation in brentuximab vedotin exposure. This specimen consisted of peripheral blood mononuclear cells (PBMCs), obtained before the fourth cycle of nivolumab. This receptor was taken from a human donor with classical Hodgkin lymphoma. This sequence joins TRBV28 and TRBJ2-7; possible D gene TRBD2, 6 bases. CDR3 sequence (DNA): TGTGCCAGCAGTTTTCCCCTTGCAGGGAGGACCTACGAGCAGTACTTC. Its protein product is CASSFPLAGRTYEQYF.